This T cell receptor (beta chain) was sequenced in a study of T cells after yellow fever vaccination. Overall study context: Researchers used SMART-Seq v4 Ultra Low Input to prepare fractions that had low cell numbers. Study-level points and caveats: Clones that expanded after primary vaccination mostly reappeared after the booster (nearly 98% CD4, roughly 90% CD8).

With 3 bases clipped from V and 3 bases from J, the junction kept 8 bases outside the gene matches. The CDR3 spans 15 residues. Germline loops: CDR1 SGHNT, CDR2 YYREEE (reference sequence). To note about this clonotype: Its antigen is unknown.

UMIs were added to TCR cDNA along with a universal primer site when it was made by 5'RACE template switching. MiXCR, applied by TCRdb to the 5' RACE reads, yields one record per CDR3 protein. Among roughly 260,000 distinct CDR3 sequences listed, 10% to 15% were seen once. The receptor's source is a man aged 25-40 years who received the YFV17D yellow fever vaccine. The V call is TRBV5-4, the J call TRBJ2-5, with 7 bases aligning to TRBD1. This specimen consisted of CD4+ T cells sorted from PBMCs, obtained 45 days after the yellow fever booster vaccination. The CDR3 spells CASSSTGFGEETQYF. The CDR3 DNA reads as TGTGCCAGCAGCTCGACAGGGTTTGGGGAAGAGACCCAGTACTTC.